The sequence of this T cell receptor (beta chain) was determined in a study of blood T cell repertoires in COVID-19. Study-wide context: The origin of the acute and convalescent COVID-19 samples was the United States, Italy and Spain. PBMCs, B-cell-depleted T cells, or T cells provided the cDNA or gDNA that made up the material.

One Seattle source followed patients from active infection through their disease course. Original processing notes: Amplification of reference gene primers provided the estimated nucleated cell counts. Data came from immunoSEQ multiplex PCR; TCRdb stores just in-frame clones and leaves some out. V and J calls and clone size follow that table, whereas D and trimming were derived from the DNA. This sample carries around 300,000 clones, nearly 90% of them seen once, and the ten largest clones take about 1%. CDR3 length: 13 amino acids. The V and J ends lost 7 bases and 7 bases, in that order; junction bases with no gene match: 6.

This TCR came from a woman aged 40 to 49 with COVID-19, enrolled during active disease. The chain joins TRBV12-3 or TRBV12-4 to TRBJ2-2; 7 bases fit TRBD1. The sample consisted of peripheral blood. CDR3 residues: CASKKTGHGELFF. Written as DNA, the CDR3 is TGTGCCAGCAAAAAGACAGGGCACGGGGAGCTGTTTTTT.